The subject of this entry is one TCR beta chain. As yet, its antigen is unknown. This specimen belongs to a study of T-cell memory formation after mild COVID-19. Overall study context: Clusters of TCRs were largely donor specific.

CDR3 length equals 11 residues. CDR1 SEHNR and CDR2 FQNEAQ come from the germline V gene (reference sequence). Findings and caveats of the study: Later expanders leaned toward CD4+, whereas clones contracting from day 15 to 85 were balanced CD4/CD8. The CD4+ clones that contracted clustered mainly within CM and EM, and the CD8+ clones concentrated in EMRA.

Amplification by 5'RACE using constant-segment primers produced TCR alpha and TCR beta cDNA libraries that carried sample barcodes and UMIs. TCRdb re-called the 5' RACE reads with MiXCR, one entry per CDR3 protein. The sample has about 470,000 distinct CDR3 sequences, 18% seen once; the top ten hold over 9%. This receptor was taken from an adult woman who had mild COVID-19 (a few samples of this study predate the infection). Cell type and time point are not known. Sequencing was done on a sample of PBMCs or a T cell subset sorted from them (not recorded which). This chain joins TRBV7-9 and TRBJ1-2; D remains unclear. CDR3 coding DNA: TGTGTCATAAAAGCATTGTATGGCTACACCTTC. The encoded protein is CVIKALYGYTF.